This T cell receptor beta chain was captured by sequencing in a study of cytomegalovirus exposure and HLA in healthy donors. Study-wide points: Three chains linked to CMV were shown in vitro to be specific for CMV antigens. A later analysis linked a missense variant in DCLRE1C to the trimming of TCR beta V and J genes.

The CDR3 contains 14 residues. Looked up from germline, CDR1 is MDHEN and CDR2 is SYDVKM. The ends were cut back, 2 bases at V and 0 bases at J, with 8 bases in the middle. The study ran its PCR with 60 Vbeta and 13 Jbeta primers. The table came from immunoSEQ multiplex PCR; TCRdb's copy has only in-frame clones and leaves some out. The sample carries under 200,000 clones, roughly 75% recorded once. Comment on this clone: Its cognate antigen is unknown.

V is TRBV28 and J is TRBJ2-7, with D tentatively TRBD2 (5 bases). This TCR derives from a man between 18 and 29 years old in good health and CMV-seronegative. Sequencing input: PBMCs. CDR3 loop: CASSLNSDSYEQYF. The CDR3 DNA is TGTGCCAGCAGTTTAAATAGCGACTCCTACGAGCAGTACTTC.